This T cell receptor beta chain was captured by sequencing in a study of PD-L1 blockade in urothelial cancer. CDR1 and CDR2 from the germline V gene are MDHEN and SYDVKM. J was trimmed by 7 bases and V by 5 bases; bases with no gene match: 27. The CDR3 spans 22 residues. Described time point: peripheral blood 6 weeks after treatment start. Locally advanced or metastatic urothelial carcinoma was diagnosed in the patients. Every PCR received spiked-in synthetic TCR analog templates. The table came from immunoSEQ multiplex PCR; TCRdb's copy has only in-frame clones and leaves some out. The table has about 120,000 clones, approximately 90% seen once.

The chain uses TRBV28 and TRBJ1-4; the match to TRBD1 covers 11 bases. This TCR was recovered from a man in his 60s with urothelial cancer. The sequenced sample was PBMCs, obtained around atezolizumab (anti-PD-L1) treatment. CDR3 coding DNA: TGTGCCAGCAGTCCCAACGGTCCCGGGACAGGGGGGGGTGGTGGAAAGGGTGAAAAACTGTTTTTT. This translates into CASSPNGPGTGGGGGKGEKLFF. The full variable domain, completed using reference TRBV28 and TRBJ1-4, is DVKVTQSSRYLVKRTGEKVFLECVQDMDHENMFWYRQDPGLGLRLIYFSYDVKMKEKGDIPEGYSVSREKKERFSLILESASTNQTSMYLCASSPNGPGTGGGGGKGEKLFFGSGTQLSVL.